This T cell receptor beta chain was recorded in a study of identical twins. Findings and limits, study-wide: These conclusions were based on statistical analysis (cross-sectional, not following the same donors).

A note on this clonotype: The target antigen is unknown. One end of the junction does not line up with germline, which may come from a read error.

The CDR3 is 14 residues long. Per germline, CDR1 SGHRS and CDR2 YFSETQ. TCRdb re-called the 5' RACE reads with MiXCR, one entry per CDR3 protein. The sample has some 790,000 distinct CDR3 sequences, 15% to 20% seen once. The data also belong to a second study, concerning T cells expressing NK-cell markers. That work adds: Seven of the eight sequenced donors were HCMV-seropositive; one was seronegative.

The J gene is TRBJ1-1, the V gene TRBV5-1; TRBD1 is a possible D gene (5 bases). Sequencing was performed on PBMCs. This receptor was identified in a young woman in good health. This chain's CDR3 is CASSSGPTNTEAFF. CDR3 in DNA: TGCGCCAGTAGCTCGGGACCTACGAACACTGAAGCTTTCTTT. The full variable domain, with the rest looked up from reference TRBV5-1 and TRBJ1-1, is KAGVTQTPRYLIKTRGQQVTLSCSPISGHRSVSWYQQTPGQGLQFLFEYFSETQRNKGNFPGRFSGRQFSNSRSEMNVSTLELGDSALYLCASSSGPTNTEAFFGQGTRLTVV.